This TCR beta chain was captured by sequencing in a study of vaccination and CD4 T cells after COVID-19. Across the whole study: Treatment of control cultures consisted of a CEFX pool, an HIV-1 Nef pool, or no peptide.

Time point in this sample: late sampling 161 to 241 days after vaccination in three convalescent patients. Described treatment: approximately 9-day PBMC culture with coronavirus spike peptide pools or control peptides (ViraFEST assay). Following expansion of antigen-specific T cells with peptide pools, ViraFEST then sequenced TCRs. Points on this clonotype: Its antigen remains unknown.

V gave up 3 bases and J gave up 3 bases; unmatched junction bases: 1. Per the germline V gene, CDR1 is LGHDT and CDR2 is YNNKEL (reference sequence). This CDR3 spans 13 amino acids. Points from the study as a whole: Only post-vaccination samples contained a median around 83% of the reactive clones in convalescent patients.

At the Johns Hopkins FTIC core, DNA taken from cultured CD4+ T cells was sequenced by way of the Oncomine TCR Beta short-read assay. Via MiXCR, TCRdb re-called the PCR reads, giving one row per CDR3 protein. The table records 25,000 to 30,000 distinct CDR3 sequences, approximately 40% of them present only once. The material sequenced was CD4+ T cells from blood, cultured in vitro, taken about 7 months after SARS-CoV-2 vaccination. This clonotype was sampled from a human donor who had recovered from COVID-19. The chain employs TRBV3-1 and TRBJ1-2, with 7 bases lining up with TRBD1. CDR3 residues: CASSHDRDYGYTF. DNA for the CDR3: TGTGCCAGCAGCCACGACAGGGACTATGGCTACACCTTC. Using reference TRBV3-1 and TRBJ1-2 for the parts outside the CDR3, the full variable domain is DTAVSQTPKYLVTQMGNDKSIKCEQNLGHDTMYWYKQDSKKFLKIMFSYNNKELIINETVPNRFSPKSPDKAHLNLHINSLELGDSAVYFCASSHDRDYGYTFGSGTRLTVV.